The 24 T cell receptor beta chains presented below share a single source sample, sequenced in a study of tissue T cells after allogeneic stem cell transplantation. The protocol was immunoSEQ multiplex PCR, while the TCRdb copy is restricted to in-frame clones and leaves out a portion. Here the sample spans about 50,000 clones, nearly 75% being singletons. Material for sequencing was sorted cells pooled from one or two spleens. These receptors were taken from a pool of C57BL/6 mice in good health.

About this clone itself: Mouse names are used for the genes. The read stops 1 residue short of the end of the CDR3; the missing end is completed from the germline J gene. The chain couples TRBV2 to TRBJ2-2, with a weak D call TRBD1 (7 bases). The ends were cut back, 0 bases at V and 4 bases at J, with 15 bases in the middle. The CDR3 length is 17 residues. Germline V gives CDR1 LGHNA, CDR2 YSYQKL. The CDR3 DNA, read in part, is TGTGCCAGCAGCCAAGATGGGAGGGGGCGGGGCACCGGGCAGCTCTAC. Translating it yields CASSQDGRGRGTGQLY. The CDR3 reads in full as CASSQDGRGRGTGQLYF.

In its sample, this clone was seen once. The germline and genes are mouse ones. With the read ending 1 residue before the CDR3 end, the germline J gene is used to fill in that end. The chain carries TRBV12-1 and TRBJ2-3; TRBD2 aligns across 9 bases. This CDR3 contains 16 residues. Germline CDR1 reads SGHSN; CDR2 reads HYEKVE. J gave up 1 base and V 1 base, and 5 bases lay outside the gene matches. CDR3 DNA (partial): TGTGCCAGCTCTCTTTGGGGGGGCGTAGGTGCAGAAACGCTGTAT. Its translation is CASSLWGGVGAETLY. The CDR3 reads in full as CASSLWGGVGAETLYF.

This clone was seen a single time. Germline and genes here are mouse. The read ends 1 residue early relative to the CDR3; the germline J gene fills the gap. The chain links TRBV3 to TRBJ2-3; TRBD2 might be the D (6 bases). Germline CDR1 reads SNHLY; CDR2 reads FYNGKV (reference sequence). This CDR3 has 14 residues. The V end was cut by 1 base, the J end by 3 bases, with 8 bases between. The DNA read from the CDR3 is TGTGCCAGCAGCTTAGGAGACTGGGCAGAAACGCTGTAT. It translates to CASSLGDWAETLY. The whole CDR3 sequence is CASSLGDWAETLYF.

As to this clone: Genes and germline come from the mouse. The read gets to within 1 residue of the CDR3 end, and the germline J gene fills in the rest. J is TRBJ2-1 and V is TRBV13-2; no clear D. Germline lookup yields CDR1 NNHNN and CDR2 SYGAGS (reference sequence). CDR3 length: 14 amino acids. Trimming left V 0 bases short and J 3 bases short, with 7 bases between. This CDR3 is CASGDARGYAEQFF. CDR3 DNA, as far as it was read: TGTGCCAGCGGTGATGCACGGGGCTATGCTGAGCAGTTC.

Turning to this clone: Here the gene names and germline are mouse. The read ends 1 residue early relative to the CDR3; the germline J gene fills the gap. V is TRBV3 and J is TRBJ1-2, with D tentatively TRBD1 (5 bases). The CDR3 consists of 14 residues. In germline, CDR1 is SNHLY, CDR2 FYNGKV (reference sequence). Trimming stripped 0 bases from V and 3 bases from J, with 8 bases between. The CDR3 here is CASSLAWGDSDYTF. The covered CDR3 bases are TGTGCCAGCAGCTTAGCGTGGGGGGACTCCGACTACACC.

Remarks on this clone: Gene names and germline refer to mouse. The CDR3 bases that were read are TGTGCCTGGAGTCCACAGAATAGTGCAGAAACGCTGTAT. This sequence encodes CAWSPQNSAETLY. The whole CDR3 protein reads CAWSPQNSAETLYF. The rearrangement links TRBV31 to TRBJ2-3; D gene uncertain. Read sequence stops 1 residue before the CDR3 end, and the germline J gene provides the missing end. CDR1 and CDR2 from the germline V gene are GKSSPN and SITVG. The V end lost 1 base, the J end lost 0 bases, and 8 bases lay between the germline ends. The CDR3 has 14 residues. Full variable domain (outside the CDR3, taken from reference TRBV31 and TRBJ2-3): AQTIHQWPVAEIKAVGSPLSLGCTIKGKSSPNLYWYWQATGGTLQQLFYSITVGQVESVVQLNLSASRPKDDQFILSTEKLLLSHSGFYLCAWSPQNSAETLYFGSGTRLTVL.

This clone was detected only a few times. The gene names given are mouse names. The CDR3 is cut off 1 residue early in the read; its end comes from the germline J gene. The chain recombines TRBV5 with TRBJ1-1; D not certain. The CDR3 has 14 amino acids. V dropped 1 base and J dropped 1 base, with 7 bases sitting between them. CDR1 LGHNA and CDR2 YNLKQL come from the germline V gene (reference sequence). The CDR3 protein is CASSQGGKNTEVFF. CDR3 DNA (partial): TGTGCCAGCAGCCAAGGCGGGAAAAACACAGAAGTCTTC.

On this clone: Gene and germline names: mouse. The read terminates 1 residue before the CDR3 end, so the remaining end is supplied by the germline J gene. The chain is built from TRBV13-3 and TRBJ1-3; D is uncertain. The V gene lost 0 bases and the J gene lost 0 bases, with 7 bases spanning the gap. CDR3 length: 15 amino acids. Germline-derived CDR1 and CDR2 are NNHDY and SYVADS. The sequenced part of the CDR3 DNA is TGTGCCAGCAGTGATGGTCAATATTCTGGAAATACGCTCTAT. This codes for CASSDGQYSGNTLY. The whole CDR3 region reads CASSDGQYSGNTLYF.

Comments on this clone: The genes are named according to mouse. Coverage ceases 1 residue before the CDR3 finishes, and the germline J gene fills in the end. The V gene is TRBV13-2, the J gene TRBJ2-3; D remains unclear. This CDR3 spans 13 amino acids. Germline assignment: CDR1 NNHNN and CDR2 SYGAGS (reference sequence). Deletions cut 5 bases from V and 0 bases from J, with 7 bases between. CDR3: CASGQTSAETLYF. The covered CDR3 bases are TGTGCCAGCGGACAAACTAGTGCAGAAACGCTGTAT.

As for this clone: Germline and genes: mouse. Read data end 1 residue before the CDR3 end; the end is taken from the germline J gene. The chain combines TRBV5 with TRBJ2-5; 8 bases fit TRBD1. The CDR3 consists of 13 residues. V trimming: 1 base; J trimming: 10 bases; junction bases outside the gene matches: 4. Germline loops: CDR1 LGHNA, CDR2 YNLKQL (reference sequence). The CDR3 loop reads CASSQARGQPQYF. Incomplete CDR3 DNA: TGTGCCAGCAGCCAAGCCAGGGGGCAGCCCCAGTAC.

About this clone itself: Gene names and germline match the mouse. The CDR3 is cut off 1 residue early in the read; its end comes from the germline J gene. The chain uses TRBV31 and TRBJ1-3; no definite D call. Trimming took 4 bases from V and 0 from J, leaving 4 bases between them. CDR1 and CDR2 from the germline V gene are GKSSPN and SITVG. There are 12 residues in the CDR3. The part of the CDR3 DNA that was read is TGTGCCTGGATGCATTCTGGAAATACGCTCTAT. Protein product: CAWMHSGNTLY. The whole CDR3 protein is CAWMHSGNTLYF. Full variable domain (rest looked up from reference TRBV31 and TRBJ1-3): AQTIHQWPVAEIKAVGSPLSLGCTIKGKSSPNLYWYWQATGGTLQQLFYSITVGQVESVVQLNLSASRPKDDQFILSTEKLLLSHSGFYLCAWMHSGNTLYFGEGSRLIVV.

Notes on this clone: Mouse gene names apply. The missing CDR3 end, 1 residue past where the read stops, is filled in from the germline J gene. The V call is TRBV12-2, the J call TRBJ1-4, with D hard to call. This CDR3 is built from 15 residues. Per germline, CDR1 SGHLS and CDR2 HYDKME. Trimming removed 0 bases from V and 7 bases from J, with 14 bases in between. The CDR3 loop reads CASSLVRVIGERLFF. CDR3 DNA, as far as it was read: TGTGCCAGCTCTCTCGTTAGGGTAATAGGCGAAAGATTATTT.

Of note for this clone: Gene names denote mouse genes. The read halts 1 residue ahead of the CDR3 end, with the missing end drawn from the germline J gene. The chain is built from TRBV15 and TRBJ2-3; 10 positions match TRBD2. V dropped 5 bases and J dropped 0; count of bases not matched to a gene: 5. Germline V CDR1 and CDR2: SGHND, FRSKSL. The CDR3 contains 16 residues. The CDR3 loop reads CASSRGLGASAETLYF. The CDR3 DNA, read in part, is TGTGCCAGCAGTCGTGGACTGGGGGCTAGTGCAGAAACGCTGTAT.

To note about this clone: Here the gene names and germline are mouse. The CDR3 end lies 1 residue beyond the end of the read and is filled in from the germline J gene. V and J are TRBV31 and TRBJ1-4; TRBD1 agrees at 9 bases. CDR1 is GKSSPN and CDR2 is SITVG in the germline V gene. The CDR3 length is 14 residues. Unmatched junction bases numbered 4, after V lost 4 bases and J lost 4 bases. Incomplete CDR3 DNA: TGTGCCTGGATTCCGGGACAGGGCAACGAAAGATTATTT. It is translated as CAWIPGQGNERLF. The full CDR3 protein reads CAWIPGQGNERLFF.

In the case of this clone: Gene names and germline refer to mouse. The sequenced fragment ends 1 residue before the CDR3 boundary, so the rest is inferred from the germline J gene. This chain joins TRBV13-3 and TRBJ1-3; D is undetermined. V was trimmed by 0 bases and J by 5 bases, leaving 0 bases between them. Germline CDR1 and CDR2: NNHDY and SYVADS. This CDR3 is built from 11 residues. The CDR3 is CASSDGNTLYF. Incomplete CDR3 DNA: TGTGCCAGCAGTGATGGAAATACGCTCTAT. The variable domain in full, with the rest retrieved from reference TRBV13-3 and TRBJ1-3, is EAAVTQSPRSKVAVTGGKVTLSCHQTNNHDYMYWYRQDTGHGLRLIHYSYVADSTEKGDIPDGYKASRPSQENFSLILELASLSQTAVYFCASSDGNTLYFGEGSRLIVV.

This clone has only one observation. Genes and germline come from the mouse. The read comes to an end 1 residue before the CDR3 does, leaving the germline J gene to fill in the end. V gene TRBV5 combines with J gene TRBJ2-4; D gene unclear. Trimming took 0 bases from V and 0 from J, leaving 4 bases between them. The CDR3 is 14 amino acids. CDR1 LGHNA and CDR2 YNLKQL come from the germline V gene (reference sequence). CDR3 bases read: TGTGCCAGCAGCCAAGAAATTAGTCAAAACACCTTGTAC. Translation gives CASSQEISQNTLY. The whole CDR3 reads CASSQEISQNTLYF.

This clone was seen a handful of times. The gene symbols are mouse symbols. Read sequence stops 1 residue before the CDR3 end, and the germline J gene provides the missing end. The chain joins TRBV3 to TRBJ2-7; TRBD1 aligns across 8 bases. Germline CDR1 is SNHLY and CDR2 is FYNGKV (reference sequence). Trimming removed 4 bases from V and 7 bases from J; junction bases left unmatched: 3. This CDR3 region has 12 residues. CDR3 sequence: CASSSRGPEQYF. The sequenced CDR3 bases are TGTGCCAGCAGCTCCAGGGGGCCGGAACAGTAC.

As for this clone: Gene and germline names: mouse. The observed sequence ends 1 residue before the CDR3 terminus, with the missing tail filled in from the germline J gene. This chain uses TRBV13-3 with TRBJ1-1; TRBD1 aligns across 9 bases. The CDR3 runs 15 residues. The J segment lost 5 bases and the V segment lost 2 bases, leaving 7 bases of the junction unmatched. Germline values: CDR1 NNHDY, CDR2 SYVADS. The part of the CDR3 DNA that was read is TGTGCCAGCAGTGAGAGGGGGGGACAGGGTACAGAAGTCTTC. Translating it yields CASSERGGQGTEVF. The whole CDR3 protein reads CASSERGGQGTEVFF.

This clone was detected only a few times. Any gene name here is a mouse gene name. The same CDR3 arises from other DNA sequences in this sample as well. This CDR3 is CASSQDRDWGYEQYF. Incomplete CDR3 DNA: TGTGCCAGCAGCCAAGATAGGGACTGGGGATATGAACAGTAC. The J gene is TRBJ2-7, the V gene TRBV2; 10 bases align to TRBD2. The CDR3 extends 1 residue past the end of the read, so its final part is completed from the germline J gene. The V segment lost 0 bases and the J segment 4 bases; nucleotides outside the gene matches: 3. The CDR3 covers 15 residues. Germline CDR1 is LGHNA and CDR2 is YSYQKL.

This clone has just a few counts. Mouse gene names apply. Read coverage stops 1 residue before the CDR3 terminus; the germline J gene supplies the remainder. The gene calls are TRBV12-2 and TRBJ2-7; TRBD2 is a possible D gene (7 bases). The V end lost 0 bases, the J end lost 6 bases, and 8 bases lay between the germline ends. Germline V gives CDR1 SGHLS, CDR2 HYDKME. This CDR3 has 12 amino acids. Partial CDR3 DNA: TGTGCCAGCTCTCTCGGGGGGCGTGAACAGTAC. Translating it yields CASSLGGREQY. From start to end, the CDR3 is CASSLGGREQYF. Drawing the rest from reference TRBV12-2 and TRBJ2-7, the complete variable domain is NSGVVQSPRYIIKGKGERSILKCIPISGHLSVAWYQQTQGQELKFFIQHYDKMERDKGNLPSRFSVQQFDDYHSEMNMSALELEDSAVYFCASSLGGREQYFGPGTRLTVL.

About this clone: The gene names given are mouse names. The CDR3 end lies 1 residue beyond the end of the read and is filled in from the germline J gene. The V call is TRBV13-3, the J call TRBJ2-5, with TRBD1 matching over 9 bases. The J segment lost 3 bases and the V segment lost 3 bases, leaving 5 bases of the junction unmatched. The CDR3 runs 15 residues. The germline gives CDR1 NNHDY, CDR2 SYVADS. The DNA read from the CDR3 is TGTGCCAGCAGTGTACAGGGGGCGCGTCAAGACACCCAGTAC. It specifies CASSVQGARQDTQY. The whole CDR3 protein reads CASSVQGARQDTQYF.

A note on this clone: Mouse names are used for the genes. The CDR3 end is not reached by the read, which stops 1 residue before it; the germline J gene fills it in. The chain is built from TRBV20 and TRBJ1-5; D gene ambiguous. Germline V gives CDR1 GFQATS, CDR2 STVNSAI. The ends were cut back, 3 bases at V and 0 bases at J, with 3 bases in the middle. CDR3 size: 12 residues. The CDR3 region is CGASSNNQAPLF. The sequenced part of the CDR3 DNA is TGTGGTGCTAGCAGTAACAACCAGGCTCCGCTT.

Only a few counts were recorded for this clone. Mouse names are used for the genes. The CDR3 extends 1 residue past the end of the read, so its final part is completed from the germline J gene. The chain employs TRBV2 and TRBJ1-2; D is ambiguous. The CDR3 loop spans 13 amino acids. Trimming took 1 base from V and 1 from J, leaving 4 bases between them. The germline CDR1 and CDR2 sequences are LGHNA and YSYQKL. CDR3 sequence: CASSQARNSDYTF. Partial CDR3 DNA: TGTGCCAGCAGCCAAGCCAGAAACTCCGACTACACC.

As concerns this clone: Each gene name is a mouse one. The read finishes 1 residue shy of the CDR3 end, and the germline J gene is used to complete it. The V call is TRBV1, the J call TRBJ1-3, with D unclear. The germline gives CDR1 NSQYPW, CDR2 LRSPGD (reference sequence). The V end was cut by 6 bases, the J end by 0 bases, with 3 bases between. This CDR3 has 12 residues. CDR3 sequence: CTCRNSGNTLYF. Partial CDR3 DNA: TGCACCTGCAGGAATTCTGGAAATACGCTCTAT.